The rows below give T cell receptor beta chains drawn from one sample of a study. TCRdb called the RT-PCR reads again in MiXCR, with one record for every CDR3 protein. The profile covers 550,000 to 750,000 distinct CDR3 sequences, with approximately 15% appearing a single time and 3% to 4.5% taken by the ten largest. Sequencing was done on a sample of memory CD4+ T cells from blood. The receptor set was obtained from a female donor in good health, serving as a healthy control. The CDR3 runs from the conserved cysteine through the conserved F or W.

TRBV7-3,TRBJ2-2,CASSSVSGGPYTGELFF
TRBV7-9,TRBJ2-5,CASSGWDRQETQYF
TRBV9,TRBJ1-4,CASSVTGKANEKLFF
TRBV30,TRBJ2-4,CASELAGGPKNIQYF
TRBV5-8,TRBJ2-2,CASSRGLANTGELFF
TRBV5-6,TRBJ2-2,CASSSVPTNTGELFF
TRBV12-3/TRBV12-4,TRBJ1-4,CASRPTGVEKLFF
TRBV4-1,TRBJ1-2,CASSQVGTGYGYTF
TRBV21-1,TRBJ2-7,CASSKCRSRQGEIRYEQYF
TRBV6-5,TRBJ2-7,CASRTDRTTYEQYF
TRBV27,TRBJ1-6,CASSLQGSYNSPLHF
TRBV3-1,TRBJ1-3,CASSQVYGGSSGNTIYF
TRBV19,TRBJ1-1,CASSIEGRGVNTEAFF
TRBV19,TRBJ1-5,CASSISGFAQPQHF
TRBV24-1,TRBJ2-5,CATSEAIGGTQYF
TRBV5-1,TRBJ1-1,CASSLLGDWSTEAFF
TRBV4-3,TRBJ1-1,CASSRAEGGHGAFF
TRBV5-1,TRBJ2-3,CASSLEPQDTQYF
TRBV12-3/TRBV12-4,TRBJ2-1,CASSPWDGRNEQFF
TRBV20-1,TRBJ2-3,CSAYHPGTSGDTQYF
TRBV5-4,TRBJ2-3,CASSLLLAGPDTQYF
TRBV6-2/TRBV6-3,TRBJ2-7,CASSFGFGTSSYEQYF
TRBV5-1,TRBJ1-4,CASSPNGTPNEKLFF
TRBV12-3/TRBV12-4,TRBJ2-1,CASSPSWGAIHNEQFF
TRBV7-8,TRBJ1-2,CASSLQERGYGYTF
TRBV6-5,TRBJ2-1,CASSYSRTGPNEQFF